A selection of T cell receptor beta chains follows, all from one sample in a study of cytomegalovirus exposure and HLA in healthy donors. The data were produced by immunoSEQ multiplex PCR, yet TCRdb's version contains in-frame clones alone and is incomplete. The data show about 160,000 clones, with around 78% seen just once and 2.5% to 3.5% held by the top ten. Sequenced: PBMCs. These receptors were collected from a woman in her 40s in good health and CMV-seronegative. The CDR3 runs from the conserved cysteine through the conserved F or W. D genes are given only for firm matches. The size field is filled for only some rows; it gives once, few, many or a size class.

size,D,V,J,CDR3,DNA
-,TRBD2,TRBV11-2,TRBJ2-2,CASRAGVNTGELFF,TGTGCCAGCAGGGCGGGGGTGAACACCGGGGAGCTGTTTTTT
-,-,TRBV10-2,TRBJ1-2,CASSDPGTDGYTF,TGCGCCAGCAGTGACCCCGGGACTGATGGCTACACCTTC
-,-,TRBV9,TRBJ1-2,CASSPTGGIYGYTF,TGTGCCAGCAGCCCAACGGGGGGGATCTATGGCTACACCTTC
once,TRBD1,TRBV9,TRBJ1-2,CASSVQTGGYGYTF,TGTGCCAGCAGCGTACAGACAGGGGGCTATGGCTACACCTTC
-,-,TRBV6-1,TRBJ1-6,CAGKGAQGYNSPLHF,TGTGCCGGGAAAGGGGCGCAGGGCTATAATTCACCCCTCCACTTT
-,-,TRBV7-3,TRBJ2-3,CASSLSAGTDTQYF,TGTGCCAGCAGCTTATCTGCGGGAACAGATACGCAGTATTTT
-,TRBD1,TRBV5-6,TRBJ2-5,CASSWTGIKEQYF,TGTGCCAGCAGCTGGACAGGGATCAAAGAGCAGTACTTC
-,-,TRBV6-1,TRBJ2-7,CASSELEAEQYF,TGTGCCAGCAGTGAACTTGAGGCTGAGCAGTACTTC
-,TRBD1,TRBV5-1,TRBJ1-1,CASSTKQGSNTEAFF,TGCGCCAGCAGCACCAAACAGGGGAGCAACACTGAAGCTTTCTTT
-,-,TRBV7-9,TRBJ1-2,CSSSFRSYGYTF,TGTTCCAGCAGCTTCCGCAGCTATGGCTACACCTTC
-,TRBD2,TRBV7-2,TRBJ2-3,CASKLSGGLAGTDTQYF,TGTGCCAGTAAATTATCCGGAGGACTAGCCGGCACAGATACGCAGTATTTT
-,-,TRBV11-2,TRBJ2-2,CASSFSFGTSTGELFF,TGTGCCAGCAGTTTTTCCTTTGGGACAAGCACCGGGGAGCTGTTTTTT
-,TRBD2,TRBV7-2,TRBJ2-3,CASSFSGGLDTQYF,TGTGCCAGCAGCTTCAGCGGGGGGTTAGATACGCAGTATTTT
-,TRBD1,TRBV4-1,TRBJ1-4,CASSQDGTGNEKLFF,TGCGCCAGCAGCCAAGACGGGACAGGGAATGAAAAACTGTTTTTT
-,TRBD1,TRBV19,TRBJ1-1,CASKMRETGVPEAFF,TGTGCCAGTAAGATGAGGGAGACAGGGGTTCCCGAAGCTTTCTTT
-,-,TRBV11-2,TRBJ2-1,CASSLDPQLQFF,TGTGCCAGCAGCTTAGATCCCCAGTTGCAGTTCTTC
-,TRBD1,TRBV28,TRBJ1-2,CASSGAGGHYGYTF,TGTGCCAGCAGCGGGGCAGGGGGCCACTATGGCTACACCTTC
-,TRBD1,TRBV11-2,TRBJ1-1,CASSLVKGTGPNTEAFF,TGTGCCAGCAGCTTAGTGAAAGGGACAGGGCCGAACACTGAAGCTTTCTTT
-,-,TRBV28,TRBJ2-1,CASTGINNEQFF,TGTGCCAGCACGGGGATCAACAATGAGCAGTTCTTC
-,TRBD1,TRBV6-1,TRBJ2-5,CASSDPPGGLKTQYF,TGTGCCAGCAGTGACCCGCCAGGGGGCTTAAAGACCCAGTACTTC
-,TRBD1,TRBV19,TRBJ2-7,CASSSRRTGAAYEQYF,TGTGCCAGTAGTTCGAGACGCACAGGGGCGGCCTACGAGCAGTACTTC
-,TRBD1,TRBV29-1,TRBJ2-2,CSVGDRVAGELFF,TGCAGCGTTGGGGACAGGGTAGCCGGGGAGCTGTTTTTT
few,TRBD1,TRBV19,TRBJ1-2,CASRVIGQGGYGYTF,TGTGCCAGCCGAGTAATAGGACAGGGGGGCTATGGCTACACCTTC
-,-,TRBV27,TRBJ1-6,CASSWGGESPLHF,TGTGCCAGCAGTTGGGGGGGTGAATCACCCCTCCACTTT
-,-,TRBV6-5,TRBJ2-5,CASSPSWGGGTQYF,TGTGCCAGCAGTCCCTCTTGGGGAGGGGGGACCCAGTACTTC
-,-,TRBV6-1,TRBJ2-7,CASSADTLSQQYF,TGTGCCAGCAGCGCCGACACGCTTTCCCAGCAGTACTTC
-,TRBD2,TRBV6-6,TRBJ2-1,CASSSTSGGNNEQFF,TGTGCCAGCAGTTCCACTAGCGGGGGCAACAATGAGCAGTTCTTC
-,-,TRBV20-1,TRBJ2-5,CSARRGETQYF,TGCAGTGCTAGGCGGGGAGAGACCCAGTACTTC
-,-,TRBV5-4,TRBJ2-1,CASSLGRDGNEQFF,TGTGCCAGCAGCTTGGGCAGGGATGGGAATGAGCAGTTCTTC
-,TRBD1,TRBV18,TRBJ1-6,CASSPEAGGSPLHF,TGTGCCAGCTCACCAGAGGCAGGGGGATCACCCCTCCACTTT
-,-,TRBV18,TRBJ2-4,CASSPVAKNIQYF,TGTGCCAGCTCACCCGTAGCCAAAAACATTCAGTACTTC
-,TRBD1,TRBV5-1,TRBJ1-4,CASSDPQGSGEKLFF,TGCGCCAGCAGCGATCCACAGGGGAGCGGTGAAAAACTGTTTTTT
-,TRBD1,TRBV4-1,TRBJ2-7,CASSHSSNWGQTNYEQYF,TGCGCCAGCAGCCATTCGTCCAATTGGGGACAGACGAACTACGAGCAGTACTTC
-,-,TRBV2,TRBJ2-7,CASSGQTSPYEQYF,TGTGCCAGCAGTGGCCAGACTAGTCCCTACGAGCAGTACTTC
few,-,TRBV28,TRBJ2-7,CASVDRTESYEQYF,TGTGCCAGCGTAGACAGGACAGAATCCTACGAGCAGTACTTC
-,-,TRBV5-1,TRBJ1-6,CASSFSLDRRQGGSPLHF,TGCGCCAGCAGCTTTTCTCTAGATCGCAGGCAGGGTGGATCACCCCTCCACTTT
-,-,TRBV28,TRBJ1-6,CASSFRAYNSPLHF,TGTGCCAGCAGTTTCAGGGCGTATAATTCACCCCTCCACTTT
-,TRBD1,TRBV28,TRBJ1-5,CASRDRQGTSNQPQHF,TGTGCCAGCAGAGATAGACAGGGGACGAGCAATCAGCCCCAGCATTTT
once,TRBD2,TRBV9,TRBJ2-1,CASSPAGLAGGPGIDNEQFF,TGTGCCAGCAGCCCAGCCGGACTAGCGGGGGGGCCGGGGATTGACAATGAGCAGTTCTTC
-,-,TRBV28,TRBJ1-4,CASTDRRSNEKLFF,TGTGCCAGCACCGACAGGAGGAGTAATGAAAAACTGTTTTTT
-,TRBD1,TRBV27,TRBJ1-2,CASSYRPGTGFNGYTF,TGTGCCAGCAGTTACCGTCCCGGGACAGGGTTCAATGGCTACACCTTC
once,-,TRBV7-8,TRBJ1-3,CAVSAGQNTIYF,TGTGCCGTTTCAGCGGGGCAAAACACCATATATTTT
-,-,TRBV20-1,TRBJ1-1,CSASTRVGAFF,TGCAGTGCTAGTACCCGGGTAGGAGCTTTCTTT
-,TRBD1,TRBV9,TRBJ1-3,CASSAGTGSGNTIYF,TGTGCCAGCAGCGCCGGGACAGGGTCTGGAAACACCATATATTTT
-,TRBD1,TRBV28,TRBJ1-6,CAGRTGSSYNSPLHF,TGTGCCGGGAGGACAGGGAGCTCCTATAATTCACCCCTCCACTTT
-,-,TRBV11-2,TRBJ1-6,CASSLSPAVLSPLHF,TGTGCCAGCAGCCTCTCCCCTGCAGTCTTGTCACCCCTCCACTTT
-,TRBD2,TRBV28,TRBJ2-5,CASRPRGGRYRGETQYF,TGTGCCAGCAGGCCCCGGGGGGGCCGATATAGGGGAGAGACCCAGTACTTC
-,-,TRBV2,TRBJ1-2,CASSGGASGYTF,TGTGCCAGCAGCGGGGGGGCGAGCGGCTACACCTTC
-,-,TRBV6-5,TRBJ1-5,CASTGGVNQPQHF,TGTGCCAGCACGGGGGGTGTCAATCAGCCCCAGCATTTT
once,-,TRBV6-5,TRBJ1-1,CASSYTRDSEAFF,TGTGCCAGCAGTTACACCCGGGACTCTGAAGCTTTCTTT
-,-,TRBV14,TRBJ2-2,CASSQIGNTGELFF,TGTGCCAGCAGCCAAATCGGTAACACCGGGGAGCTGTTTTTT
few,-,TRBV5-4,TRBJ1-4,CASSDADGATNEKLFF,TGTGCCAGCAGCGACGCTGACGGAGCAACTAATGAAAAACTGTTTTTT
once,-,TRBV6-5,TRBJ2-7,CASSYSLTQGYEQYF,TGTGCCAGCAGTTACAGTCTTACTCAGGGCTACGAGCAGTACTTC
-,-,TRBV5-1,TRBJ2-1,CASSLRGPNNEQFF,TGCGCCAGCAGCTTGAGGGGTCCCAACAATGAGCAGTTCTTC